Reported below is one T cell receptor beta chain. Its antigen has not been determined. No qualities accompany the bases; no much larger clone lies one base away. Library construction relied on the immunoSEQ multiplex PCR assay. Under the source paper's analysis protocol: To diagnose cytomegalovirus status from the catalog of TCR beta chain sequences, a statistical classification framework was built. The immuneACCESS repertoire file appears here via TCRdb, limited to in-frame rearrangements. These files lack a portion of the clones; in checked studies, under half of the deficit traces to unresolved V genes, and the cause of the others is not known. V and J calls and clone size follow that table, whereas D and trimming were derived from the DNA. The sample table records fewer than 250,000 clones; 86% of these occur just once. The top ten constitute roughly 1.5% of the sample. This sample is part of a study of cytomegalovirus exposure and HLA in healthy donors (TCRdb year 2017). In terms of the full investigation: According to a later analysis, one platform produced both the 120 validation repertoires and the approximately 660 repertoires of the first cohort. The study aimed to test whether signatures of past pathogen exposure could be identified by cataloging public T cell receptors. A separate validation cohort of about 110 different subjects was used in addition to the roughly 670-subject first cohort. The study combined high-throughput TCR immunosequencing, statistical association of individual TCRs with disease status, and machine learning to predict cytomegalovirus infection status. Here is what the overall study found, with its caveats: The classifier was reported to diagnose cytomegalovirus status with high specificity and sensitivity in both the original cohort and the validation cohort. The authors suggested that the approach could potentially be extended to other disease states and immunological phenotypes. All 120 or so repertoires were used to score co-occurrence in the validation cohort in a later analysis, because that analysis had no HLA typing for the cohort. A few of the identified cytomegalovirus-associated TCR beta chains were confirmed in vitro to be specific for cytomegalovirus antigens. Most TCR sequences were seen in very few donors, while some public TCRs were found in many individuals. Of the cluster scores, around 95% were above 0 in a later analysis, which found that TCRs clustered in the first cohort also tended to co-occur in the 120 validation repertoires. In the study, 150 to 200 TCR beta chains were listed as associated with cytomegalovirus.

The donors were included in the validation cohort of some 110 subjects, a group kept apart from the roughly 730-subject first cohort. The sequence came from a woman aged 18 to 35 in good health and CMV-seronegative. Sequenced material: PBMCs.

The DNA sequence reads TGTGCCAGCGTAAGGGACAGGAACACCGGGGAGCTGTTTTTT. The resulting protein is CASVRDRNTGELFF. Recombination connected TRBV2 to TRBJ2-2, with 7 central nucleotides matching TRBD1. CDR3 length: 14 amino acids, cysteine to phenylalanine. Only the CDR3 DNA stays, 42 bases, in frame from base 1. The junction shows trimming of 8 bases on V and 1 base on J, and the gene matches do not reach 4 bases of it. As encoded in the germline V gene, CDR1 is SNHLY while CDR2 is FYNNEI.